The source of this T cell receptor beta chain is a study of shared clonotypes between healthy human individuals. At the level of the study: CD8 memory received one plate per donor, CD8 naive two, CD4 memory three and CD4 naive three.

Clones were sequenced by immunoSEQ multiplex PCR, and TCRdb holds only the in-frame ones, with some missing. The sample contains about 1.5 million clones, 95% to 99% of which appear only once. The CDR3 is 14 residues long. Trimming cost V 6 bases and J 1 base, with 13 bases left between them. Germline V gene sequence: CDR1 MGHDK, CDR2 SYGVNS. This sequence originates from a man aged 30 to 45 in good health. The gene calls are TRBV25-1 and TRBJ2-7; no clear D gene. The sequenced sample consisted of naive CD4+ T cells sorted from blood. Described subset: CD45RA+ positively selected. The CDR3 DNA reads TGTGCCAGCAGACCGACGACACCGTCCTACGAGCAGTACTTC. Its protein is CASRPTTPSYEQYF.